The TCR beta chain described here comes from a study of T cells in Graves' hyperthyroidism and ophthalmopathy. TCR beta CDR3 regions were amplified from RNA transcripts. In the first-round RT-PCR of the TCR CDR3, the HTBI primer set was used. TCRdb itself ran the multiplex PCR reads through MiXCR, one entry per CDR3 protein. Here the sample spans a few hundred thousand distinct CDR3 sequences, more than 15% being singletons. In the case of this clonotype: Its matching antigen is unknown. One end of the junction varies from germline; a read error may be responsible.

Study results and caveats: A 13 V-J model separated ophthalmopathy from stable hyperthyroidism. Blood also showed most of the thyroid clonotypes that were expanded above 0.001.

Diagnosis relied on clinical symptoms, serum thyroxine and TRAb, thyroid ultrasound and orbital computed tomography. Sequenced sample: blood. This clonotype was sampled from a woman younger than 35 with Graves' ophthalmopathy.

The CDR3 spells CASSPQGNSYNKQFF. The DNA for the CDR3 is TGTGCCAGCAGTCCCCAGGGTAACTCCTACAATAAGCAGTTCTTC. The chain is built from TRBV28 and TRBJ2-1; possibly TRBD1 for D (5 bases). CDR3 size: 15 residues. CDR1 MDHEN and CDR2 SYDVKM come from the germline V gene.